This T cell receptor beta chain stems from a study of radiotherapy plus CTLA-4 blockade in lung cancer. Overall study: With 25% to 40% of patients having disease control, objective responses were seen in less than 20%. General study results and limits: Alongside interferon-beta, early blood T cell clone dynamics were reportedly the best predictor of response. Clones of tumor-derived TCRs expanded in blood after radiotherapy plus ipilimumab.

People whose metastatic non-small-cell lung cancer was chemo-refractory got focal radiation along with CTLA-4 blockade by ipilimumab. CDR1 is MNHNS, CDR2 SASEGT, per germline. Deletions cut 0 bases from V and 7 bases from J, with 12 bases between. The CDR3 consists of 14 residues. Profiled with immunoSEQ multiplex PCR; TCRdb holds only in-frame clones, not every one. The sample records about 82,000 clones, about two thirds being singletons. In regard to this clone: Its antigen is currently unknown.

The receptor was derived from a human donor with non-small cell lung cancer that progressed on radiotherapy plus ipilimumab. This material consisted of peripheral blood, taken from a patient treated with radiotherapy plus ipilimumab. The chain links TRBV6-1 to TRBJ1-2, with D tentatively TRBD1 (5 bases). The CDR3 DNA reads TGTGCCAGCAGTGAAGCTACAGGTCTGGGTGGCTACACCTTC. It encodes CASSEATGLGGYTF.